This T cell receptor beta chain was captured by sequencing in a study of blood T cell repertoires in COVID-19. In the study overall: The origin of the acute and convalescent COVID-19 samples was the United States, Italy and Spain.

TCRdb's copy holds only in-frame clones and misses some; the assay was immunoSEQ multiplex PCR. The sample includes a few hundred thousand clones, just over 85% of them seen just once. The J segment lost 2 bases and the V segment lost 3 bases, leaving 5 bases of the junction unmatched. The CDR3 is 15 amino acids. Everyone who took part was 18 to 89 years old, and they came from fewer than 25 US areas. This clone has just a few counts. Sequencing was performed on PBMCs or T cells enriched from blood (not recorded which). The TCR originated in a woman between 18 and 30 years old who had recovered from COVID-19. The V gene is TRBV23-1, the J gene TRBJ2-3; 7 nucleotides agree with TRBD1. TRBV23-1 is flagged as an ORF with uncertain function. This CDR3 reads CASSHQGDYTDTQYF. CDR3 nucleotides: TGCGCCAGCAGTCACCAGGGGGATTACACAGATACGCAGTATTTT.